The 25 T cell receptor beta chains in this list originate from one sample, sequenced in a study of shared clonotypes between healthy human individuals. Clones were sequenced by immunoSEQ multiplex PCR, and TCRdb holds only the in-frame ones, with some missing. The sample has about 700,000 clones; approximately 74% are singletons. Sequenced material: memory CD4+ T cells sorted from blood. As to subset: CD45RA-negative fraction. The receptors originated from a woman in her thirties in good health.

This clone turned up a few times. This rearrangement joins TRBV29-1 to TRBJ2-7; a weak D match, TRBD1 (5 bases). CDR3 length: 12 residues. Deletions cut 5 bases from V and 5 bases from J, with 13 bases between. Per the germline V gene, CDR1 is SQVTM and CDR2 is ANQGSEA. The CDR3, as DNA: TGCAGCGTTAGACTCCAGGGCGACGAGCAGTACTTC. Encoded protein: CSVRLQGDEQYF.

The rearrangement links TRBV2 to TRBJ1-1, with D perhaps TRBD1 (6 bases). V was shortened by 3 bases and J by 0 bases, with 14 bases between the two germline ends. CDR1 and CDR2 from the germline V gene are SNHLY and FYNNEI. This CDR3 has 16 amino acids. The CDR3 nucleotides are TGTGCCAGCAGTGAGTTCGGGGGCGCCGTGAACACTGAAGCTTTCTTT. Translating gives CASSEFGGAVNTEAFF.

DNA for the CDR3: TGTGCCAGCAGCTTAGCCGGCGGTCCCGAGATAGCCCAGTACTTC. It is translated as CASSLAGGPEIAQYF. The rearrangement joins TRBV7-2 to TRBJ2-5; D gene uncertain. The CDR3 length is 15 residues. Trimming left V 0 bases short and J 9 bases short, with 17 bases between. Germline assignment: CDR1 SGHTA and CDR2 FQGNSA. The full variable domain, in which reference TRBV7-2 and TRBJ2-5 provide the parts outside the CDR3, is GAGVSQSPSNKVTEKGKDVELRCDPISGHTALYWYRQSLGQGLEFLIYFQGNSAPDKSGLPSDRFSAERTGGSVSTLTIQRTQQEDSAVYLCASSLAGGPEIAQYFGPGTRLLVL.

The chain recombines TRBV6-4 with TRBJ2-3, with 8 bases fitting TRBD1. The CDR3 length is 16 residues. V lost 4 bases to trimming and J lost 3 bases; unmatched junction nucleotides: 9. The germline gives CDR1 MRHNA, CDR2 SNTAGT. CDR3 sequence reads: CASSVSGTGLTDTQYF. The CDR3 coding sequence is TGTGCCAGCAGTGTGTCGGGGACAGGCCTAACAGATACGCAGTATTTT.

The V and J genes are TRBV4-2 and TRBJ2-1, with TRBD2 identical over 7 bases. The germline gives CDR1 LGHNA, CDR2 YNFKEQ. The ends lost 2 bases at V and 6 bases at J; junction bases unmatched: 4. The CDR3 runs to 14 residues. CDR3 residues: CASSQQRDPNEQFF. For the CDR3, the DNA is TGTGCCAGCAGCCAACAGCGGGACCCCAATGAGCAGTTCTTC.

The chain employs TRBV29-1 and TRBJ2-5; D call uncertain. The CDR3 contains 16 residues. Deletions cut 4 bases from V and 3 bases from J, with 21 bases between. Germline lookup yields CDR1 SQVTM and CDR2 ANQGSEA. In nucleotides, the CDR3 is TGCAGCGTTGTTTTCCGTGTAGGGTTGGGAAAAGAGACCCAGTACTTC. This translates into CSVVFRVGLGKETQYF.

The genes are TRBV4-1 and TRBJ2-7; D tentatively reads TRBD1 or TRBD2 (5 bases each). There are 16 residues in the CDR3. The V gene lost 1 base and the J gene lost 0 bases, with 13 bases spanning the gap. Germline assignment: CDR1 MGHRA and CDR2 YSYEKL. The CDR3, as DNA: TGCGCCAGCAGCCAAGTTGGGGGACCCACCTCCTACGAGCAGTACTTC. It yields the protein CASSQVGGPTSYEQYF.

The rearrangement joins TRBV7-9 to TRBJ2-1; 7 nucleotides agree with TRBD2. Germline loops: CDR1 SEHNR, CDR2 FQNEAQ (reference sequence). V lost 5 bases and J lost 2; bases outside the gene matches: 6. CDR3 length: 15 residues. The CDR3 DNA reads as TGTGCCAGCAGCCCCCAAGCGGGAACCTACAATGAGCAGTTCTTC. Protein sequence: CASSPQAGTYNEQFF.

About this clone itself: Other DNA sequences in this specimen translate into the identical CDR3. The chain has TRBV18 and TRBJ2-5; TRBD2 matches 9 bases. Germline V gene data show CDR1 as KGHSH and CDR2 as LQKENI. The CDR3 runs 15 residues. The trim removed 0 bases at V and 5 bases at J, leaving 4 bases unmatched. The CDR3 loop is CASSPPGLAVETQYF. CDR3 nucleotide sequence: TGTGCCAGCTCACCACCGGGACTAGCAGTGGAGACCCAGTACTTC.

This CDR3 reads CASSSRDRVGGYTF. In DNA, the CDR3 is TGTGCCAGTAGTTCCCGGGACAGGGTAGGCGGCTACACCTTC. The chain combines TRBV19 with TRBJ1-2; 9 nucleotides line up with TRBD1. Germline-derived CDR1 and CDR2 are LNHDA and SQIVND (reference sequence). J lost 8 bases, V lost 5 bases, and 9 bases had no gene match. The length of the CDR3 is 14 residues.

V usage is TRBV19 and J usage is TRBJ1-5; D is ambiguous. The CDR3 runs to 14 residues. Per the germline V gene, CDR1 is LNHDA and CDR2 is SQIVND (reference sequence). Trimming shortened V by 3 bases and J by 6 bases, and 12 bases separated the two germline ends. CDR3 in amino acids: CASSMLAGPQPQHF. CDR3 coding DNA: TGTGCCAGTAGTATGTTGGCAGGTCCTCAGCCCCAGCATTTT.

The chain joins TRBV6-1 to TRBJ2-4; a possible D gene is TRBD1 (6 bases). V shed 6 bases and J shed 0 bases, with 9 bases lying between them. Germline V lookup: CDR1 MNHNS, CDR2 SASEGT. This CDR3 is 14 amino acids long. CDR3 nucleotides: TGTGCCAGCAGCAAGGGGGTAGCCAAAAACATTCAGTACTTC. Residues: CASSKGVAKNIQYF.

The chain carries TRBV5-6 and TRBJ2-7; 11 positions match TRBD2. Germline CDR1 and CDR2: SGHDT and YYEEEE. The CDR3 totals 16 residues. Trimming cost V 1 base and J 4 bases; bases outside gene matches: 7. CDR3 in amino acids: CASSLNELAGVYEQYF. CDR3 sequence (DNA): TGTGCCAGCAGCTTGAATGAACTAGCGGGAGTTTACGAGCAGTACTTC.

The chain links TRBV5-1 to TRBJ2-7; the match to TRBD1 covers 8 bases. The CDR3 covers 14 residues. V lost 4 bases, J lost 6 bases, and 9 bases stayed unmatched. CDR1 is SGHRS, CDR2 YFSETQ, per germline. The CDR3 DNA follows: TGCGCCAGCAGCCTGGACAGGGTAATAGGCGAGCAGTACTTC. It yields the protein CASSLDRVIGEQYF. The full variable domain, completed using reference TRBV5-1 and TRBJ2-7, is KAGVTQTPRYLIKTRGQQVTLSCSPISGHRSVSWYQQTPGQGLQFLFEYFSETQRNKGNFPGRFSGRQFSNSRSEMNVSTLELGDSALYLCASSLDRVIGEQYFGPGTRLTVT.

CDR3 amino acids: CASSWGQEGNTIYF. CDR3 coding DNA: TGCGCCAGCAGCTGGGGGCAGGAGGGAAACACCATATATTTT. V usage is TRBV5-1 and J usage is TRBJ1-3, with D maybe TRBD1 (6 bases). This CDR3 comprises 14 residues. V was shortened by 3 bases and J by 4 bases, with 11 bases between the two germline ends. Germline CDR1 reads SGHRS; CDR2 reads YFSETQ.

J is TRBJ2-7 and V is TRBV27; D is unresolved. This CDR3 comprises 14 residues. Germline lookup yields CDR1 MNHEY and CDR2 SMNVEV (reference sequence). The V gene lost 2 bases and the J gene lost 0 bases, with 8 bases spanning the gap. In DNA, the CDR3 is TGTGCCAGCAGTTTACGGGCCAGCTCCTACGAGCAGTACTTC. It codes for CASSLRASSYEQYF.

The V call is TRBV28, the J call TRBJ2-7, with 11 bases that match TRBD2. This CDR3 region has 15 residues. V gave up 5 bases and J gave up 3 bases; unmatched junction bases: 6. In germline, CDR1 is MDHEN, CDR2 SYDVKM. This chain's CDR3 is CASSATGTSGYEQYF. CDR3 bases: TGTGCCAGCAGTGCAACCGGGACTAGCGGCTACGAGCAGTACTTC.

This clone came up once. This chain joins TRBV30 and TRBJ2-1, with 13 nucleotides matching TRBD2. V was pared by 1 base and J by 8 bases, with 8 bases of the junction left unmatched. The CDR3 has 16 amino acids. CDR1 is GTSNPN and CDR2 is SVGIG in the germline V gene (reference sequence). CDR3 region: CAWSAPLAGGPHEQFF. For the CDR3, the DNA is TGTGCCTGGAGTGCCCCACTAGCGGGAGGGCCACATGAGCAGTTCTTC.

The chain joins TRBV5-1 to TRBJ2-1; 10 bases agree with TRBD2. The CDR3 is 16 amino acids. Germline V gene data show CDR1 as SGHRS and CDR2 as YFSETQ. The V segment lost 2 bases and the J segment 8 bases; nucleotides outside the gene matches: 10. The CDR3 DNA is TGCGCCAGCAGCTTTTATCTAGCGGGAGTTTCGGATGAGCAGTTCTTC. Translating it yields CASSFYLAGVSDEQFF.

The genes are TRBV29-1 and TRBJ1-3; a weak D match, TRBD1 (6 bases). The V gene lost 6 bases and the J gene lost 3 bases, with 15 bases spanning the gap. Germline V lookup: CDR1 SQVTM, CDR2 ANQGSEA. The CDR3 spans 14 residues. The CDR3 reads CSVAIQGSGNTIYF. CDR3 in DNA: TGCAGCGTGGCAATTCAGGGGAGTGGAAACACCATATATTTT.

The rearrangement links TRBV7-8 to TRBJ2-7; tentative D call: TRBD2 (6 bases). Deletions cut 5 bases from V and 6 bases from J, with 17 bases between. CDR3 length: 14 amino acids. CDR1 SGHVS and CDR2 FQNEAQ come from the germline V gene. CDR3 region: CASSTRPLASEQYF. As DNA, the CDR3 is TGTGCCAGCAGCACCCGGCCACTAGCCTCCGAGCAGTACTTC.

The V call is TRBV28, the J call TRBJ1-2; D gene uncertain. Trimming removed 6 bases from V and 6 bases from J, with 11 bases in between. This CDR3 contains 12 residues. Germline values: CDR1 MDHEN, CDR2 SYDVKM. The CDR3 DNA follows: TGTGCCAGCAGCCAAATACAAAATGGCTACACCTTC. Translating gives CASSQIQNGYTF.

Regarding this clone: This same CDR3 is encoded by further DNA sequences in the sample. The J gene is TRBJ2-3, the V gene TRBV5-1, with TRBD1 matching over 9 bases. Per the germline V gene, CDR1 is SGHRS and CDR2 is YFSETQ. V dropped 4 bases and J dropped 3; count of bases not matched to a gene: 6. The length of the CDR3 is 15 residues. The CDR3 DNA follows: TGCGCCAGCAGCGGGACAGGGTTTGGTACAGATACGCAGTATTTT. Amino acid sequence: CASSGTGFGTDTQYF.

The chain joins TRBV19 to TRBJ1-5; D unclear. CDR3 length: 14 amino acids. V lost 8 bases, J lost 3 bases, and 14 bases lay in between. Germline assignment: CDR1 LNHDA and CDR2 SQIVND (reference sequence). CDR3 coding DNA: TGTGCCAGTGGGCGGAGGGAGAACAATCAGCCCCAGCATTTT. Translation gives CASGRRENNQPQHF.

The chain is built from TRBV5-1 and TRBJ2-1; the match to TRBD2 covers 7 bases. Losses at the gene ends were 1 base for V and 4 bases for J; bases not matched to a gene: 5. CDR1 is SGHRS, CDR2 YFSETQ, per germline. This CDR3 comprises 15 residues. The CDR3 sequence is CASSLTGGKYNEQFF. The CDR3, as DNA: TGCGCCAGCAGCTTGACGGGAGGAAAATACAATGAGCAGTTCTTC.